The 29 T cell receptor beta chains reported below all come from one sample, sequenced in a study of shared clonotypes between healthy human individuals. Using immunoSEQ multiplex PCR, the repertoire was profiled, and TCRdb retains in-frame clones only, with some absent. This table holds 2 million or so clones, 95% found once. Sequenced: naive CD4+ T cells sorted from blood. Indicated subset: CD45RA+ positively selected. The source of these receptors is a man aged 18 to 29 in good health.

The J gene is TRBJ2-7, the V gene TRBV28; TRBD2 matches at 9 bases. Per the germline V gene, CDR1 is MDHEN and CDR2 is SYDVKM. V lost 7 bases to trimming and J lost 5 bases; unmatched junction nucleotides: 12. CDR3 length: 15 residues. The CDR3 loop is CASTYIGLANNEQYF. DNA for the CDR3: TGTGCCAGCACGTACATTGGACTAGCGAACAACGAGCAGTACTTC. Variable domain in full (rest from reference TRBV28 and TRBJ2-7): DVKVTQSSRYLVKRTGEKVFLECVQDMDHENMFWYRQDPGLGLRLIYFSYDVKMKEKGDIPEGYSVSREKKERFSLILESASTNQTSMYLCASTYIGLANNEQYFGPGTRLTVT.

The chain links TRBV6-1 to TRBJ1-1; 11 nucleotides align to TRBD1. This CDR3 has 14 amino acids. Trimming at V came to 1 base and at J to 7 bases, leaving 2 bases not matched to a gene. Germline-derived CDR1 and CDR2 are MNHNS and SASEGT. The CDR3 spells CASSEGTGGGEAFF. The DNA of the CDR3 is TGTGCCAGCAGTGAAGGGACAGGGGGCGGTGAAGCTTTCTTT.

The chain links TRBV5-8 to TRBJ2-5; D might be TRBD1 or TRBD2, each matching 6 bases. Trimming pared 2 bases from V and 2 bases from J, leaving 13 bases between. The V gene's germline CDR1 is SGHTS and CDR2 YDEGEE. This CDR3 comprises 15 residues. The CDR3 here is CASSLEGGKQETQYF. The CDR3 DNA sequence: TGTGCCAGCAGCTTAGAGGGGGGTAAGCAAGAGACCCAGTACTTC.

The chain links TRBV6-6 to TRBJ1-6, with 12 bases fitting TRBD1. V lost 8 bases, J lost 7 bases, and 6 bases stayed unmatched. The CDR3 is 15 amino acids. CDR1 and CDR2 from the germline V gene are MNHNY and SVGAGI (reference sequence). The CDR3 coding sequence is TGTGCCAGCGGCGGGACAGGGGGCGGGAATTCACCCCTCCACTTT. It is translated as CASGGTGGGNSPLHF.

The CDR3 sequence is CASSRTQNQPQHF. The CDR3 nucleotides are TGTGCCAGCAGTAGGACGCAAAATCAGCCCCAGCATTTT. The chain uses TRBV6-5 and TRBJ1-5; D uncertain. The CDR3 has 13 amino acids. V dropped 5 bases and J dropped 4 bases, with 9 bases sitting between them. The V gene's germline CDR1 is MNHEY and CDR2 SVGAGI.

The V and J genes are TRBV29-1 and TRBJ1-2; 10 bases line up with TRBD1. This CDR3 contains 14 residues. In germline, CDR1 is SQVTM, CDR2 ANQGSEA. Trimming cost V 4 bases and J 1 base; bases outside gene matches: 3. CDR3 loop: CSVGGQGVNYGYTF. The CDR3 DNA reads TGCAGCGTTGGTGGACAGGGGGTTAACTATGGCTACACCTTC.

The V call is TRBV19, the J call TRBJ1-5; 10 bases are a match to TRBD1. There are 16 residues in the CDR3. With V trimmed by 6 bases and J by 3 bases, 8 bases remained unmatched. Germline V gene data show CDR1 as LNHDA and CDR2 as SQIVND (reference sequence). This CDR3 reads CASRVGDRGHNQPQHF. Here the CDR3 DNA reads TGTGCCAGTAGGGTAGGGGACAGGGGCCACAATCAGCCCCAGCATTTT.

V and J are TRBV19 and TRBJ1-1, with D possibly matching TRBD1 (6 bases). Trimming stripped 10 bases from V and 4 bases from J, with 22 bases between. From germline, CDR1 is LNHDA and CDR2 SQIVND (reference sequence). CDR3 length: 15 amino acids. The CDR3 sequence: CATRAGGAGSTEAFF. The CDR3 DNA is TGTGCCACTCGTGCGGGGGGCGCGGGGAGCACTGAAGCTTTCTTT.

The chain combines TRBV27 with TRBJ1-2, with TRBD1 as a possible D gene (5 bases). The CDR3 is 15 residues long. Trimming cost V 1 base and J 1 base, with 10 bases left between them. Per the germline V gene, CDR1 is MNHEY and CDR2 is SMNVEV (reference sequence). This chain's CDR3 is CASSLYPGNNYGYTF. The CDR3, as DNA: TGTGCCAGCAGTTTATACCCAGGGAATAACTATGGCTACACCTTC.

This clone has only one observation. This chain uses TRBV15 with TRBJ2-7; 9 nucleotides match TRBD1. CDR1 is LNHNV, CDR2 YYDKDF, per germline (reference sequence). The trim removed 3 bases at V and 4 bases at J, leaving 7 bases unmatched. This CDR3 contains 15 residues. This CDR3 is CATSRGGQGRYEQYF. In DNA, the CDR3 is TGTGCCACCAGCAGGGGGGGACAGGGACGATACGAGCAGTACTTC.

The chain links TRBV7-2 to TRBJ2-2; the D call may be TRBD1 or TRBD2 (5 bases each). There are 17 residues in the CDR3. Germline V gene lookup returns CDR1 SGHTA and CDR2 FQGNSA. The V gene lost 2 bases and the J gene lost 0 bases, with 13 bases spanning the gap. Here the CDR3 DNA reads TGTGCCAGCAGCTTAAATGGGGGTGGAGCGAACACCGGGGAGCTGTTTTTT. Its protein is CASSLNGGGANTGELFF.

The DNA for the CDR3 is TGTGCCAGCAGCGAGGGACTAGCGATGACCTACGAGCAGTACTTC. Translation: CASSEGLAMTYEQYF. The J gene is TRBJ2-7, the V gene TRBV5-4; 10 bases line up with TRBD2. CDR1 and CDR2 from the germline V gene are SGHNT and YYREEE (reference sequence). The CDR3 is 15 residues long. The ends lost 4 bases at V and 2 bases at J; junction bases unmatched: 6.

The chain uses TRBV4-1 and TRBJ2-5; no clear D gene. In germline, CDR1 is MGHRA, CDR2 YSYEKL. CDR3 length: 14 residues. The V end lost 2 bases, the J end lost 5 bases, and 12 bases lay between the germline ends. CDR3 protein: CASSQSASSETQYF. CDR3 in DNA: TGCGCCAGCAGCCAAAGCGCTAGTTCGGAGACCCAGTACTTC.

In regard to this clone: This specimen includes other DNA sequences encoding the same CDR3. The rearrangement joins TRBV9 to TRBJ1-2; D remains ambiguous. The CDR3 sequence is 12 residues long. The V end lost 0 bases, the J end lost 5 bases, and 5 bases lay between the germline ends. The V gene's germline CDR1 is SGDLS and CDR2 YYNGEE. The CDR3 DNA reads TGTGCCAGCAGCGTAGAAGGTTATGGCTACACCTTC. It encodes CASSVEGYGYTF.

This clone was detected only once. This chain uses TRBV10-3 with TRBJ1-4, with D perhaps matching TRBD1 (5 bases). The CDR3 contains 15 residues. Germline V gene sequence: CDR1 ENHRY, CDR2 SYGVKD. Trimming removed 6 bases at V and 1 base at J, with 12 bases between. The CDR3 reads CAISDSGRTNEKLFF. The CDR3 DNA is TGTGCCATCAGCGATTCGGGACGAACTAATGAAAAACTGTTTTTT.

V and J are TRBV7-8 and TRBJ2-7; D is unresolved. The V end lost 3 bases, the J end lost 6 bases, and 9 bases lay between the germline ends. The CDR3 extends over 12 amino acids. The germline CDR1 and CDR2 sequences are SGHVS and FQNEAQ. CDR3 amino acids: CASSFLSFEQYF. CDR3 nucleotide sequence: TGTGCCAGCAGCTTTCTATCATTCGAGCAGTACTTC. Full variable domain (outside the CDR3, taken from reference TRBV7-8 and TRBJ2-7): GAGVSQSPRYKVAKRGQDVALRCDPISGHVSLFWYQQALGQGPEFLTYFQNEAQLDKSGLPSDRFFAERPEGSVSTLKIQRTQQEDSAVYLCASSFLSFEQYFGPGTRLTVT.

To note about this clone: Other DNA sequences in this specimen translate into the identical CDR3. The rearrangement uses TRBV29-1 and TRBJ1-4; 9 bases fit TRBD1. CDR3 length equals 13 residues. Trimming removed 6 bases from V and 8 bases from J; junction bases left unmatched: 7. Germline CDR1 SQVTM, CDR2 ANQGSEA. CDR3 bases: TGCAGCGTAACCGGGACAGGGAACGAAAAACTGTTTTTT. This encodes CSVTGTGNEKLFF.

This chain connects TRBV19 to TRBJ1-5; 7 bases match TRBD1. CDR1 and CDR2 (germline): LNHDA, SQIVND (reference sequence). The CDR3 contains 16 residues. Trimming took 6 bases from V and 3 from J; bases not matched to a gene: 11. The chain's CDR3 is CASSTKGTANNQPQHF. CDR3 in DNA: TGTGCCAGTAGCACGAAAGGGACAGCTAACAATCAGCCCCAGCATTTT.

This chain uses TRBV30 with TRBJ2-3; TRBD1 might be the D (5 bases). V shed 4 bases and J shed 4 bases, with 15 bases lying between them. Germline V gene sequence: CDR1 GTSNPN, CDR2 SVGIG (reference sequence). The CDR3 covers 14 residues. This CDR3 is CAWNFRAGADTQYF. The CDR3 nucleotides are TGTGCCTGGAATTTCAGGGCTGGGGCAGATACGCAGTATTTT.

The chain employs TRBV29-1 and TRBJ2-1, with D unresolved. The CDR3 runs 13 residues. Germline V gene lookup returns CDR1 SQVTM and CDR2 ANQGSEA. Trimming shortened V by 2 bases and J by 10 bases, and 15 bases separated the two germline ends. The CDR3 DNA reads TGCAGCGTTGAAAGTCCACTGGTCGGGGAGCAGTTCTTC. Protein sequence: CSVESPLVGEQFF.

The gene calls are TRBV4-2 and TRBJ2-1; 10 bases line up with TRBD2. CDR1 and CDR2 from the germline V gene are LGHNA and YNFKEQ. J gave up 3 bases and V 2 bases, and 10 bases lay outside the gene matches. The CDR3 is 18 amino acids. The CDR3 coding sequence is TGTGCCAGCAGCCAAAGCTCCTCCGCTAGCGGGAGCTACAATGAGCAGTTCTTC. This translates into CASSQSSSASGSYNEQFF.

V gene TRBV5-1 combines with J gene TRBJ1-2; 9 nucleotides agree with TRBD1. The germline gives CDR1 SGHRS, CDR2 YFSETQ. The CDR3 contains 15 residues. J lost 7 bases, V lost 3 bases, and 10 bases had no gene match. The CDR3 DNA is TGCGCCAGCAGCTCGCAACAAACAGGGGGCGGTGGCTACACCTTC. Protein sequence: CASSSQQTGGGGYTF.

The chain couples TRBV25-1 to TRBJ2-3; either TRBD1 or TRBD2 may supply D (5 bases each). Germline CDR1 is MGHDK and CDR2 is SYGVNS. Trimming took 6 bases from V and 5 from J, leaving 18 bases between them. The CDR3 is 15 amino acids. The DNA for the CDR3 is TGTGCCAGCAGCCCCCAGACGGGGCCGGGAGATACGCAGTATTTT. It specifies CASSPQTGPGDTQYF.

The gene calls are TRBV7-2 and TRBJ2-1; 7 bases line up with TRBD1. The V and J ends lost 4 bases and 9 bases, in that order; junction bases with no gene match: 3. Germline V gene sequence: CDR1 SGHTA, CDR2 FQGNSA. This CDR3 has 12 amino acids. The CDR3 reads CASSSDRVEQFF. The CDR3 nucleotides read TGTGCCAGCAGCTCAGACAGGGTTGAGCAGTTCTTC.

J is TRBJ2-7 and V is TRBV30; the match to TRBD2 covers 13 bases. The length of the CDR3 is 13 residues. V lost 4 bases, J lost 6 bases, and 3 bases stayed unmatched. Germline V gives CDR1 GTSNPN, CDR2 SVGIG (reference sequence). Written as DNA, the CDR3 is TGTGCCTGGATCCGACTAGCGGGAGGCGAGCAGTACTTC. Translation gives CAWIRLAGGEQYF.

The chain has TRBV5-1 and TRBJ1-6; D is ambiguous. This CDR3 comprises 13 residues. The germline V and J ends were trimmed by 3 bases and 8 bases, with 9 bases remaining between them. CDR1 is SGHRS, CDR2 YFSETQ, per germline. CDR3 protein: CASSSAVDSPLHF. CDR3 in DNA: TGCGCCAGCAGCTCTGCGGTGGATTCACCCCTCCACTTT.

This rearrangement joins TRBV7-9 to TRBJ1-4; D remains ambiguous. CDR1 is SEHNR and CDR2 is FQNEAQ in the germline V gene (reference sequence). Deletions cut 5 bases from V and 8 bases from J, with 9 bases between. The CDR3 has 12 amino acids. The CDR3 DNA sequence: TGTGCCAGCAGCCCGTCGGACGAAAAACTGTTTTTT. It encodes CASSPSDEKLFF.

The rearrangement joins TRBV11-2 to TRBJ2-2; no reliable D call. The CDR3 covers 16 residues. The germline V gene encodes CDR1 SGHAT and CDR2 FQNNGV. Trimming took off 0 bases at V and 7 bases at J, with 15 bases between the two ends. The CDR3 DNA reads TGTGCCAGCAGCTTAGAAGGGTCTCTAAGCTACGGGGAGCTGTTTTTT. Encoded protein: CASSLEGSLSYGELFF.

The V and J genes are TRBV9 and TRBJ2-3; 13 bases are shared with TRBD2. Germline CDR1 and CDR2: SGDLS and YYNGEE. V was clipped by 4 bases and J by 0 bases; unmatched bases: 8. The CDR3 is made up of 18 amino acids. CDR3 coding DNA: TGTGCCAGCAGCAGAGGGACTAGCGGGGAACCTAGCACAGATACGCAGTATTTT. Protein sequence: CASSRGTSGEPSTDTQYF.